These T cell receptor beta chains were read from a single sample in a study of blood T cells in healthy people across ages. TCRdb reprocessed the 5' RACE reads via MiXCR and lists one record per CDR3 protein. Here the sample spans hundreds of thousands of distinct CDR3 sequences, roughly three fifths being singletons. The sequenced sample consisted of blood. The origin of the receptors is a man in his sixties in good health. CDR3s include the opening cysteine and the closing phenylalanine or tryptophan. Fields, in order: D gene, clone size, V gene, J gene, CDR3 DNA, CDR3 protein. A D gene is named only where the DNA matches it firmly. The size field is filled for only some rows; it gives once, few, many or a size class.

.,.,TRBV12-3/TRBV12-4,TRBJ2-7,TGTGCCAGCATCTACTCCTACGAGCAGTACTTC,CASIYSYEQYF
.,.,TRBV28,TRBJ1-1,TGTGCCAGCCCAGGGCCTGAAGCTTTCTTT,CASPGPEAFF
.,.,TRBV20-1,TRBJ1-1,TGCAGTGCTAACAGGGACTTCGGGGCTTTCTTT,CSANRDFGAFF
TRBD1,.,TRBV5-1,TRBJ1-1,TGCGCCAGCAGCTTGACAGGACAGGCTGAAGCTTTCTTT,CASSLTGQAEAFF
.,.,TRBV29-1,TRBJ2-1,TGCAGCGTTGAAGGGGCGGGGGCCTACTACAATGAGCAGTTCTTC,CSVEGAGAYYNEQFF
.,.,TRBV10-3,TRBJ2-7,TGTGCCATCAGGGACCCCTCCTACGAGCAGTACTTC,CAIRDPSYEQYF
TRBD2,.,TRBV5-1,TRBJ2-1,TGCGCCAGCAGTGCCGGGACTAGCGGGGGGGCTTTCAATGAGCAGTTCTTC,CASSAGTSGGAFNEQFF
TRBD2,.,TRBV18,TRBJ2-1,TGTGCCAGCTCACCACGAGGGACTACTTACAATGAGCAGTTCTTC,CASSPRGTTYNEQFF
TRBD1,.,TRBV2,TRBJ2-2,TGTGCCAGCAAAGACAGGGGGCGCGACACCGGGGAGCTGTTTTTT,CASKDRGRDTGELFF
.,.,TRBV20-1,TRBJ1-4,TGCAGTGCCGGCGTCCCGGGTGAAAAACTGTTTTTT,CSAGVPGEKLFF
TRBD1,.,TRBV7-9,TRBJ2-4,TGTGCCAGCAGCTTGGGACAGGGATGGGACATTCAGTACTTC,CASSLGQGWDIQYF
TRBD1,few,TRBV5-8,TRBJ1-2,TGTGCCAGCAGCCCTAGACAGGGCGGCTACACCTTC,CASSPRQGGYTF
TRBD2,.,TRBV12-3/TRBV12-4,TRBJ2-1,TGTGCCAGCAGTCCGCGGGGGGTAGCGGGGGGTACAAACAATGAGCAGTTCTTC,CASSPRGVAGGTNNEQFF
.,.,TRBV20-1,TRBJ2-4,TGCAGTGCCAGCCCCGCCCGTCCGGACATTCAGTACTTC,CSASPARPDIQYF
.,few,TRBV4-1,TRBJ2-7,TGCGCCAGCAGCCAAGTCCTCGGGGAGGACTACGAGCAGTACTTC,CASSQVLGEDYEQYF
.,once,TRBV4-1,TRBJ1-4,TGCGCCAGCAGCCAAGGGGGGGGAAACGAAAAACTGTTTTTT,CASSQGGGNEKLFF
.,once,TRBV29-1,TRBJ2-1,TGCAGCGTTGAAGTTGGCTCGGGTGGAGATGAGCAGTTCTTC,CSVEVGSGGDEQFF
.,few,TRBV20-1,TRBJ2-5,TGCAGTGCTAGAGATGTGGGGGTTGAGACCCAGTACTTC,CSARDVGVETQYF
.,.,TRBV5-1,TRBJ2-3,TGCGCCAGCAGCCCGGAGTTGGGGACACCGAGCACAGATACGCAGTATTTT,CASSPELGTPSTDTQYF
TRBD2,many,TRBV2,TRBJ2-3,TGTGCCAGCATCTTTGGCGGGGGGGCCGCAGATACGCAGTATTTT,CASIFGGGAADTQYF
TRBD1,.,TRBV29-1,TRBJ2-3,TGCAGCGTTGAAGGGGGACAGGGGGCTGCAATGGATACGCAGTATTTT,CSVEGGQGAAMDTQYF
.,.,TRBV7-9,TRBJ2-3,TGTGCCAGCAGCCAAGGGACGGCCGGAAGAGCGGGTACGCAGTATTTT,CASSQGTAGRAGTQYF
TRBD1,many,TRBV20-1,TRBJ1-2,TGCAGTGCTAGCCGGACAGGGTACTATGGCTACACCTTC,CSASRTGYYGYTF
TRBD1,.,TRBV5-6,TRBJ1-2,TGTGCCAGCAGCTTGGGGGACAGGGAAGACTATGGCTACACCTTC,CASSLGDREDYGYTF
.,few,TRBV5-1,TRBJ2-2,TGCGCCAGCAGTGCGACTATGAACACCGGGGAGCTGTTTTTT,CASSATMNTGELFF
TRBD1,.,TRBV5-1,TRBJ2-1,TGCGCCAGCAGCTCGCCGACAGGGTCGAATGAGCAGTTCTTC,CASSSPTGSNEQFF
.,few,TRBV3-1,TRBJ2-4,TGTGCCAGCAGCCCAAAGGGTTCCGGCGGCCCCTTAAACATTCAGTACTTC,CASSPKGSGGPLNIQYF
.,.,TRBV20-1,TRBJ2-2,TGCAGTGCGGACACCAGGGAGTCCGGGGAGCTGTTTTTT,CSADTRESGELFF
.,.,TRBV4-1,TRBJ2-5,TGCGCCAGCAGCATAAAGAATCGGGACGGGCTCATGGGGCAGTACTTC,CASSIKNRDGLMGQYF
.,few,TRBV9,TRBJ2-3,TGTGCCAGCAGCGTTCCTCACTCAGATACGCAGTATTTT,CASSVPHSDTQYF
TRBD1,.,TRBV3-1,TRBJ2-7,TGTGCCAGCAGCCGAAACAGGGGCTACGAGCAGTACTTC,CASSRNRGYEQYF
.,.,TRBV5-1,TRBJ2-3,TGCGCCAGCACACCGGGACAAAGCACAGATACGCAGTATTTT,CASTPGQSTDTQYF
TRBD1,many,TRBV6-5,TRBJ2-7,TGTGCCAGCAGTTACACCCCACGGACAGGGGGGAGCTACGAGCAGTACTTC,CASSYTPRTGGSYEQYF
.,.,TRBV24-1,TRBJ2-5,TGTGCCACCAGTGATTTGCCTAGGGGGGGTATACAAGAGACCCAGTACTTC,CATSDLPRGGIQETQYF
.,.,TRBV29-1,TRBJ2-7,TGCAGCGTAAAGAACAGCCCAACCGACGAGCAGTACTTC,CSVKNSPTDEQYF
.,once,TRBV7-9,TRBJ1-3,TGTGCCAGCAGCTCTGACACCAGCTCTGGAAACACCATATATTTT,CASSSDTSSGNTIYF
TRBD1,once,TRBV6-1,TRBJ2-7,TGTGCCAGCAATAGGGACAGGGGGCCCGCAGGGTACGAGCAGTACTTC,CASNRDRGPAGYEQYF
.,.,TRBV27,TRBJ1-6,TGTGCCAGCAGTTTTGGTCCCCGGGGGGCTAATTCACCCCTCCACTTT,CASSFGPRGANSPLHF
TRBD1,few,TRBV7-2,TRBJ1-6,TGTGCCAGCAGCTTCCAGACAGGGAACAATTCACCCCTCCACTTT,CASSFQTGNNSPLHF
TRBD2,few,TRBV29-1,TRBJ2-1,TGCAGCGTTGCGGTCGGGGGGGCCTGGGGTGAGCAGTTCTTC,CSVAVGGAWGEQFF
TRBD1,.,TRBV10-3,TRBJ2-5,TGTGCCATCAGTGCGGGACAGGCCTTCCAAGAGACCCAGTACTTC,CAISAGQAFQETQYF
TRBD1,.,TRBV6-2/TRBV6-3,TRBJ2-1,TGTGCCAGCAGCTTACGTGGGACAGGGATAAATGAGCAGTTCTTC,CASSLRGTGINEQFF
.,.,TRBV7-8,TRBJ1-6,TGTGCCAGCAGCTTTTGGGCCTCACCCCTCCACTTT,CASSFWASPLHF
.,.,TRBV21-1,TRBJ2-1,TGTGCCAGCAGCAAAGCGCTTGGGGACACAAACAATGAGCAGTTCTTC,CASSKALGDTNNEQFF
.,few,TRBV6-6,TRBJ2-1,TGTGCCAGCAATTCCGGGACGCGCGGCGTGTTCTTC,CASNSGTRGVFF
TRBD2,.,TRBV24-1,TRBJ2-3,TGTGCCACCAGTGATTCGTTAGCGGGGGGGACAGATACGCAGTATTTT,CATSDSLAGGTDTQYF
.,.,TRBV3-1,TRBJ1-2,TGTGCCAGCAGCCAAGTAGCGGGGGCCGGCTATGGCTACACCTTC,CASSQVAGAGYGYTF
.,many,TRBV5-8,TRBJ2-7,TGTGCCAGCAGACTGGAGGGGGAGCAGTACTTC,CASRLEGEQYF
TRBD1,.,TRBV20-1,TRBJ1-2,TGCAGTGCTAGAGATCCGAGGGGGCAGGGCTACACCTTC,CSARDPRGQGYTF
.,.,TRBV5-1,TRBJ2-7,TGCGCCAGCAGCTTATATCCCCGGGGGGCACAGGTGTACTACGAGCAGTACTTC,CASSLYPRGAQVYYEQYF
TRBD2,.,TRBV5-1,TRBJ2-1,TGCGCCAGCAGAGGAGCGGGGTCATACAATGAGCAGTTCTTC,CASRGAGSYNEQFF